This T cell receptor (beta chain) stems from a study of CXCR3-negative and CXCR3-positive naive CD8 T cells. Study information: About 150 million TRB reads were obtained in total, which works out to about 1.5 +/- 0.3 million per library. Study findings and constraints: Each naive subset displayed comparably high diversity, whereas memory CD8+ cells displayed much lower diversity. Naive CXCR3-positive and CXCR3-negative cells shared similar TRBV-TRBJ usage, unlike memory cells.

In preparing the TRB cDNA libraries, 5' RACE with UMI labels was used. TCRdb re-called the 5' RACE reads and catalogs CDR3 proteins one per entry, DNA excluded. Its clone listing holds 100,000 to 150,000 distinct CDR3 sequences. The CDR3 is 13 residues long. The germline gives CDR1 LGHNA, CDR2 YSLEER. Naive CD8+ T cells had a CD45RO-CCR7+CD27+CD95- phenotype. Worth noting for this clonotype: Its antigen is still unknown.

Sequences were obtained from naive CXCR3- CD8+ T cells from blood. Regarding subset: CD45RO-CCR7+CD27+CD95- naive CD8+ T cells lacking CXCR3 (TNR3-). The receptor's source is a human donor in good health. Some clones in this sample may be carry-over from other donors' samples. The chain has TRBV4-3 and TRBJ1-1. This CDR3 is CASSHGSGSEAFF.